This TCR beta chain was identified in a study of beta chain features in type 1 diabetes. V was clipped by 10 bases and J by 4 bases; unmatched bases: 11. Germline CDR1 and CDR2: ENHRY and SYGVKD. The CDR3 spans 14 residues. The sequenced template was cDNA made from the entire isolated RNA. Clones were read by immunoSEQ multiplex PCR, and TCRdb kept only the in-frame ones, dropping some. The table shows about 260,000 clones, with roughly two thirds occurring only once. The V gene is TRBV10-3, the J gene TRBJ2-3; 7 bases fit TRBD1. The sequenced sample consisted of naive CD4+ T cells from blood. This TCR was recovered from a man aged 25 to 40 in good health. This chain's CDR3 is CASRQGTGADTQYF. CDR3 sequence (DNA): TGTGCCAGCCGACAGGGAACTGGGGCAGATACGCAGTATTTT.